This T cell receptor (beta chain) was observed in a study of T cells after posttransplantation cyclophosphamide. Study-level findings and limits: Donor-recipient repertoire similarity was low at 1-2 months, rising over year one.

Sequencing used immunoSEQ multiplex PCR; TCRdb keeps in-frame clones, though not all of them. The sample has around 9,900 clones, roughly nine tenths seen once; the top ten hold about 1.6%. Germline V gene data show CDR1 as SGDLS and CDR2 as YYNGEE. V was pared by 0 bases and J by 4 bases, with 7 bases between. The CDR3 consists of 13 residues. With regard to this clone: As yet, its antigen is unknown.

Material for sequencing was memory CD4+ T cells sorted from PBMCs. The chain recombines TRBV9 with TRBJ2-5, with D possibly being TRBD1 (5 bases). This clonotype was sampled from a woman in her sixties in good health, CMV-negative, and a related stem cell transplant donor. In nucleotides, the CDR3 is TGTGCCAGCAGCGTAGGACAGAGAGAGACCCAGTACTTC. Protein sequence: CASSVGQRETQYF.